This T cell receptor beta chain is from a study of blood T cell repertoires in COVID-19. In the study overall: Both acute and convalescent COVID-19 samples were obtained from the United States, Italy and Spain. In each case, the material was cDNA or gDNA derived from T cells, B-cell-depleted T cells, or PBMCs.

As originally analysed: Amplifying reference gene primers gave estimates of nucleated cell counts. TCRdb's copy holds only in-frame clones and misses some; the assay was immunoSEQ multiplex PCR. Clone size and V and J calls were adopted from that table, with D and trimming inferred from the DNA. The data hold under 75,000 clones, with around 93% observed a single time. The V end lost 3 bases, the J end lost 2 bases, and 11 bases lay between the germline ends. The CDR3 has 15 amino acids. Germline-derived CDR1 and CDR2 are SGHRS and YFSETQ. The V and J genes are TRBV5-1 and TRBJ2-2, with a tentative D call TRBD1 (5 bases). The TCR sequence derives from a man in his fifties or sixties with active COVID-19. The specimen sequenced was peripheral blood. As DNA, the CDR3 is TGCGCCAGCAGCTCGGGTGACAGCAACACCGGGGAGCTGTTTTTT. Its protein product is CASSSGDSNTGELFF.